What follows describes a single T cell receptor (beta chain). This entry belongs to a study of blood T cell repertoires in COVID-19. Across the study: COVID-19 samples collected from the United States, Italy and Spain covered acute and convalescent phases.

The CDR3 loop spans 19 amino acids. Germline values: CDR1 SGHTA, CDR2 FQGNSA. Trimming took 5 bases from V and 2 from J; bases not matched to a gene: 15. Clones were sequenced by immunoSEQ multiplex PCR, and TCRdb holds only the in-frame ones, with some missing. The table lists 170,000 or so clones, approximately 84% of them singletons. J is TRBJ2-7 and V is TRBV7-2; 13 bases agree with TRBD2. Sequenced input: peripheral blood. This TCR was sampled from a man aged 18 to 30 with active or convalescent COVID-19. In nucleotides, the CDR3 is TGTGCCAGCAGCACCCAGACTACTAGCGGGAGGGCCAGGGCCTACGAGCAGTACTTC. Protein: CASSTQTTSGRARAYEQYF.